These T cell receptor beta chains were read from a single sample in a study of T cell responses to AZD1222 COVID-19 vaccine. Method: immunoSEQ multiplex PCR; TCRdb's copy keeps in-frame clones and lacks some. Here the sample spans some 97,000 clones, 80% to 90% being singletons. The sample in question was peripheral blood, obtained on day 0 of AZD1222 vaccination. These receptors were collected from an adult in good health. CDR3s include the opening cysteine and the closing phenylalanine or tryptophan. Each record gives: D gene, clone size, J gene, V gene, CDR3 DNA, CDR3 protein. A D gene is named only where the DNA matches it firmly. A row's size may be missing; if present it is once, few, many or a size class.

TRBD2,once,TRBJ2-1,TRBV7-7,TGTGCCAGCAGCGCGGGTGGGGGGCTAAGCGGGAGGGCCTCCTACAATGAGCAGTTCTTC,CASSAGGGLSGRASYNEQFF
-,-,TRBJ1-6,TRBV6-1,TGTGCCAGCAGTGAATTTGGCAGAGATTCACCCCTCCACTTT,CASSEFGRDSPLHF
-,-,TRBJ2-7,TRBV3-1/TRBV3-2,TGTGCCAGCAGCCCGGGACCGGGTACCTACGAGCAGTACTTC,CASSPGPGTYEQYF
-,once,TRBJ1-2,TRBV7-8,TGTGCCAGCAGGTTAGATCGGTTTGCAGGACATAACTATGGCTACACCTTC,CASRLDRFAGHNYGYTF
-,-,TRBJ2-7,TRBV11-2,TGTGCCAGCAGCTTTCAAGGCGTGAACGAGCAGTACTTC,CASSFQGVNEQYF
TRBD2,-,TRBJ2-2,TRBV7-3,TGTGCCAGCAGCGCCGGCGGGAGCAACACCGGGGAGCTGTTTTTT,CASSAGGSNTGELFF
-,once,TRBJ1-1,TRBV18,TGTGCCAGCTCCGCAGGGGAGGGGGGCACTGAAGCTTTCTTT,CASSAGEGGTEAFF
TRBD1,-,TRBJ1-1,TRBV15,TGTGCCACCAGCGACAGGGGACGGAACACTGAAGCTTTCTTT,CATSDRGRNTEAFF
-,-,TRBJ2-4,TRBV3-1/TRBV3-2,TGTGCCAGCAGCCAAGATGTTCCGAAGAGGAACATTCAGTACTTC,CASSQDVPKRNIQYF
-,-,TRBJ1-2,TRBV12-3/TRBV12-4,TGTGCCAGCAGTTTTGAGGGAGGTAATGGCTACACCTTC,CASSFEGGNGYTF
-,-,TRBJ2-1,TRBV13,TGTGCCAGCAGCCCCGGGTCAAGCTCCTACAATGAGCAGTTCTTC,CASSPGSSSYNEQFF
-,-,TRBJ1-5,TRBV2,TGTGCCAGCGGGACCCTACATCAGCCCCAGCATTTT,CASGTLHQPQHF
-,few,TRBJ1-6,TRBV7-8,TGTGCCAGCAGCTTAGGGGTCGGATTGGGTTCACCCCTCCACTTT,CASSLGVGLGSPLHF
-,-,TRBJ1-5,TRBV3-1/TRBV3-2,TGTGCCAGCAGCCAAGGCGGCGGCAGGGGAGTAAATCAGCCCCAGCATTTT,CASSQGGGRGVNQPQHF
-,-,TRBJ1-1,TRBV19,TGTGCCAGTAGTATAGGTCGGAACACTGAAGCTTTCTTT,CASSIGRNTEAFF
TRBD2,-,TRBJ2-1,TRBV25-1,TGTGCCAGCAGTGAAGGGTCGGTAGCGGGAGATGAGCAGTTCTTC,CASSEGSVAGDEQFF
-,-,TRBJ1-2,TRBV6-5,TGTGCCAGCAGTTCACAGGGCCTTGGCTACACCTTC,CASSSQGLGYTF
-,-,TRBJ2-7,TRBV7-6,TGTGCCAGCAGCTTAGTAGGCAGGGACGAGCAGTACTTC,CASSLVGRDEQYF
TRBD1,-,TRBJ1-2,TRBV2,TGTGCCAGCAGTTTGGGACAGGGGAACTATGGCTACACCTTC,CASSLGQGNYGYTF
TRBD1,-,TRBJ1-4,TRBV5-1,TGCGCCAGCAGCCTAAGGACAGGGGAGGGAGAAAAACTGTTTTTT,CASSLRTGEGEKLFF
-,-,TRBJ1-1,TRBV14,TGTGCCAGCAAATTGGGGCCGGGGACTGAAGCTTTCTTT,CASKLGPGTEAFF
TRBD1,-,TRBJ1-6,TRBV2,TGTGCCAGCAGTGCTGGGACAGATAATTCACCCCTCCACTTT,CASSAGTDNSPLHF
TRBD1,-,TRBJ2-7,TRBV5-1,TGCGCCAGCAGCCGGGACAGGGGCCACGAGCAGTACTTC,CASSRDRGHEQYF
TRBD2,-,TRBJ2-1,TRBV5-1,TGCGCCAGCAGCTGGGTCAAGGGGAGCGGGAGTGATGAGCAGTTCTTC,CASSWVKGSGSDEQFF
-,few,TRBJ1-5,TRBV3-1/TRBV3-2,TGTGCCAGCAGCCAAGATCACAGGTATCAGCCCCAGCATTTT,CASSQDHRYQPQHF
-,few,TRBJ2-7,TRBV7-2,TGTGCCAGCAGCTTAGGACGCTCAGGGATCCAGAGGTACGAGCAGTACTTC,CASSLGRSGIQRYEQYF
TRBD1,-,TRBJ2-1,TRBV10-3,TGTGCCATCAGTGAGTCGATGTCCAGGGGGTGGAATGAGCAGTTCTTC,CAISESMSRGWNEQFF
-,few,TRBJ1-4,TRBV5-1,TGCGCCAGCAGCAGAACCGGGACCGACGGGGAAAAACTGTTTTTT,CASSRTGTDGEKLFF
-,-,TRBJ1-2,TRBV7-8,TGTGCCAGCAGCCAGGGTTATGGCTACACCTTC,CASSQGYGYTF
TRBD1,-,TRBJ2-7,TRBV23-1,TGCGCCAGCAGTCCCCAGGCCGGGACAGGGGGCGGTCAGTACTTC,CASSPQAGTGGGQYF
-,-,TRBJ1-2,TRBV28,TGTGCCAGCAGGAGACGCGAATGGGGGATTGGCTACACCTTC,CASRRREWGIGYTF
-,-,TRBJ2-2,TRBV4-2,TGTGCCAGCAGCCAAGATCAAACCGGGGAGCTGTTTTTT,CASSQDQTGELFF
-,-,TRBJ1-5,TRBV9,TGTGCCAGCAGCGTAGGTCTTCAGCCCCAGCATTTT,CASSVGLQPQHF
-,-,TRBJ1-1,TRBV27,TGTGCCAGCGCTGCCACTTATTCGAACACTGAAGCTTTCTTT,CASAATYSNTEAFF
-,-,TRBJ1-1,TRBV6-5,TGTGCCAGCGGGGTTCTGAACACTGAAGCTTTCTTT,CASGVLNTEAFF
-,-,TRBJ1-1,TRBV6-5,TGTGCCAGCTCACGAGGTGGGGGACTACAAGCTTTCTTT,CASSRGGGLQAFF
-,-,TRBJ2-2,TRBV2,TGTGCCAGCAGTGCCGGACAGTCCACCGGGGAGCTGTTTTTT,CASSAGQSTGELFF
TRBD1,once,TRBJ2-7,TRBV10-1,TGCGCCAGCAGTAGACAGGGGGCCTACGAGCAGTACTTC,CASSRQGAYEQYF
TRBD2,-,TRBJ2-3,TRBV18,TGTGCCAGCTCACCCAGTAGCGGGCCCACAGATACGCAGTATTTT,CASSPSSGPTDTQYF
-,-,TRBJ2-7,TRBV7-2,TGTGCCAGCAGCTTAGTGGGTAGTCGCGAGCAGTACTTC,CASSLVGSREQYF
-,-,TRBJ2-7,TRBV6-2/TRBV6-3,TGTGCCAGCAGTGGGCCCTACGAGCAGTACTTC,CASSGPYEQYF
TRBD2,-,TRBJ2-3,TRBV5-1,TGCGCCAGCAGCTTGGAGAGCGGGGCAGATACGCAGTATTTT,CASSLESGADTQYF
TRBD1,-,TRBJ2-1,TRBV6-5,TGTGCCAGCAGTTACTTTGGGACAGGGAGGGTCAATGAGCAGTTCTTC,CASSYFGTGRVNEQFF
-,once,TRBJ1-1,TRBV9,TGTGCCAGCAGCAGGGAGACCGGGCGGAACACTGAAGCTTTCTTT,CASSRETGRNTEAFF
-,few,TRBJ2-7,TRBV5-6,TGTGCCAGCAGCGTTAACCTAGGGGTTACCTACGAGCAGTACTTC,CASSVNLGVTYEQYF
-,-,TRBJ2-3,TRBV7-2,TGTGCCAGCAGGGAAGGACTATCCCGAACAGATACGCAGTATTTT,CASREGLSRTDTQYF
-,-,TRBJ2-7,TRBV11-3,TGTGCCAGCAGCCCGTCTGGGATGGGGTACGAGCAGTACTTC,CASSPSGMGYEQYF
-,-,TRBJ1-1,TRBV6-5,TGTGCCAGCAGTTACTCATATGACAGGTTGAACACTGAAGCTTTCTTT,CASSYSYDRLNTEAFF
-,-,TRBJ1-5,TRBV27,TGTGCCAGCAGCAGGAACTACAATCAGCCCCAGCATTTT,CASSRNYNQPQHF
-,-,TRBJ1-4,TRBV5-1,TGCGCCAGCAGCTGGAAGGAGGCAACTAATGAAAAACTGTTTTTT,CASSWKEATNEKLFF
TRBD2,-,TRBJ2-3,TRBV6-2/TRBV6-3,TGTGCCAGCAGTGGACTAGCGGGGTCCCCAACCAGGACAGATACGCAGTATTTT,CASSGLAGSPTRTDTQYF
TRBD2,-,TRBJ2-1,TRBV5-8,TGTGCCAGCAGCTTAAGCGGGAGGACCTTGGATGAGCAGTTCTTC,CASSLSGRTLDEQFF
TRBD2,-,TRBJ2-3,TRBV3-1/TRBV3-2,TGTGCCAGCAGCACTTCCTCCTCTAGCGGGGGGGCAGATACGCAGTATTTT,CASSTSSSSGGADTQYF
-,-,TRBJ1-2,TRBV3-1/TRBV3-2,TGTGCCAGCAGCTCCACCCTCCTCACGGGTAACCACACCTTC,CASSSTLLTGNHTF
-,-,TRBJ2-1,TRBV14,TGTGCCAGCAGCCAACTCGGCAATACTAACGAGCAGTTCTTC,CASSQLGNTNEQFF
-,once,TRBJ2-2,TRBV5-1,TGCGCCAGCAGCCCTCTTCGCGGGGCGCGAACCGGGGAGCTGTTTTTT,CASSPLRGARTGELFF
-,-,TRBJ1-4,TRBV9,TGTGCCAGCAATCGAGGTCCAAATGAAAAACTGTTTTTT,CASNRGPNEKLFF
-,once,TRBJ2-2,TRBV5-4,TGTGCCAGCAGCCCAGGGAATGGGAGAACCGGGGAGCTGTTTTTT,CASSPGNGRTGELFF
-,-,TRBJ1-5,TRBV29-1,TGCAGCGTTGCCGGGGGACGGAATCAGCCCCAGCATTTT,CSVAGGRNQPQHF
-,once,TRBJ1-5,TRBV19,TGTGCCAGTCAGGCTCCGGGACCCAGAGTGGGCAATCAGCCCCAGCATTTT,CASQAPGPRVGNQPQHF